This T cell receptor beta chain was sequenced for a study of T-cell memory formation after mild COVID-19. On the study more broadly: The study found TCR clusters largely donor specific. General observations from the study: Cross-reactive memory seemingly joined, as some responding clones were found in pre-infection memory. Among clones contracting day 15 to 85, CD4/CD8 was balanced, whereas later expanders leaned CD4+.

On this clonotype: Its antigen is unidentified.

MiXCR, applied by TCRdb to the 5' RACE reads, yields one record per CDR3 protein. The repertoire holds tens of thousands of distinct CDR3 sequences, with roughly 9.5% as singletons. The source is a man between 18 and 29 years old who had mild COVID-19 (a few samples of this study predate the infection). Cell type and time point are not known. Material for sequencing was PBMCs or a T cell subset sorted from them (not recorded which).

The CDR3 DNA reads as TGCAGTGCGAGTACGCCCTCTGGGGCCAACGTCCTGACTTTC. Its translation: CSASTPSGANVLTF. The chain has TRBV20-1 and TRBJ2-6; D gene ambiguous. Germline V gene lookup returns CDR1 DFQATT and CDR2 SNEGSKA (reference sequence). CDR3 length: 14 amino acids. Trimming cost V 6 bases and J 0 bases, with 9 bases left between them.